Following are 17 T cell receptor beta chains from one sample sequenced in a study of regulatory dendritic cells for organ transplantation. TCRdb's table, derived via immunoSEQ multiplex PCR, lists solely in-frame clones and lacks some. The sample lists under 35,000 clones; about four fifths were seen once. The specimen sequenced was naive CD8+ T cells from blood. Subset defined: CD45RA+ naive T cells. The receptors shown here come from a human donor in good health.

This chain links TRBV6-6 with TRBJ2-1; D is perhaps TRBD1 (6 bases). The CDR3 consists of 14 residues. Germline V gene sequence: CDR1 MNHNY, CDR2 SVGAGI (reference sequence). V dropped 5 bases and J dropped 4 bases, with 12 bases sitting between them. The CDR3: CASSLDSLYNEQFF. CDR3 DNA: TGTGCCAGCAGTCTGGACAGTCTTTACAATGAGCAGTTCTTC.

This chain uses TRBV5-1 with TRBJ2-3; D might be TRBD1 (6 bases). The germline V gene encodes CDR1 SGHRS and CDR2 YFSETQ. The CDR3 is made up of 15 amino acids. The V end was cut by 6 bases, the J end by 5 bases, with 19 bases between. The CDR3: CASTEKGERLDTQYF. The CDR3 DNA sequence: TGCGCCAGCACCGAAAAGGGGGAGCGATTAGATACGCAGTATTTT. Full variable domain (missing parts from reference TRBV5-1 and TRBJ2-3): KAGVTQTPRYLIKTRGQQVTLSCSPISGHRSVSWYQQTPGQGLQFLFEYFSETQRNKGNFPGRFSGRQFSNSRSEMNVSTLELGDSALYLCASTEKGERLDTQYFGPGTRLTVL.

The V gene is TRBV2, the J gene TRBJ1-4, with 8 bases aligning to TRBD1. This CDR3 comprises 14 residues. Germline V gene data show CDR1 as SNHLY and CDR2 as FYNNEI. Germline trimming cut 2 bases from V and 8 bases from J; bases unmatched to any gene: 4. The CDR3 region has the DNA TGTGCCAGCAGTGAACAGGGGGCTGGGGAAAAACTGTTTTTT. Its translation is CASSEQGAGEKLFF.

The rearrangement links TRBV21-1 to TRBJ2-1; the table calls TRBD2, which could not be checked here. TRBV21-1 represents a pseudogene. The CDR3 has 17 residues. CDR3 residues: CASSKNELAVSLDEQFF. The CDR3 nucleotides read TGTGCCAGCAGCAAAAACGAACTAGCGGTATCCCTGGATGAGCAGTTCTTC.

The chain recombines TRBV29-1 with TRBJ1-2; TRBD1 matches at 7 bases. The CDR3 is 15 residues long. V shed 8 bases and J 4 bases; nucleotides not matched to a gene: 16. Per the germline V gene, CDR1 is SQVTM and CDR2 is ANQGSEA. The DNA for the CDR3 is TGCAGCACCGAGACAGGGCAGCATGATTTCTATGGCTACACCTTC. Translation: CSTETGQHDFYGYTF.

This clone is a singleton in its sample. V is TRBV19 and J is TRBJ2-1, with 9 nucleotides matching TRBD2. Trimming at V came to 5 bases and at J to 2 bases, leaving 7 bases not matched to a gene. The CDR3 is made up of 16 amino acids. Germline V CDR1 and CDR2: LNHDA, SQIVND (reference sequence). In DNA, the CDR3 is TGTGCCAGTAGTCCGGGTAGCGGGGGAACCTACAATGAGCAGTTCTTC. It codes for CASSPGSGGTYNEQFF.

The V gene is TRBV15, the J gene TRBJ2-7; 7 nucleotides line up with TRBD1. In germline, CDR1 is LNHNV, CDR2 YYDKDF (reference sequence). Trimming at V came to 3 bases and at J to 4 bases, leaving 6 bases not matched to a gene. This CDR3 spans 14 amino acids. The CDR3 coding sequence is TGTGCCACCAGCAGCGAAGACAGGGTATACGAGCAGTACTTC. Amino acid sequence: CATSSEDRVYEQYF.

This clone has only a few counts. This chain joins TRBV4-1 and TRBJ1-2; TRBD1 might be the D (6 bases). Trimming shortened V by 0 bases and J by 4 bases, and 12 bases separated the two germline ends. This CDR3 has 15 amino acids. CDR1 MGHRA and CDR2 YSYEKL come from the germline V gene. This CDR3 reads CASSQDGGVGYGYTF. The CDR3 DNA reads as TGCGCCAGCAGCCAAGATGGGGGCGTCGGCTATGGCTACACCTTC.

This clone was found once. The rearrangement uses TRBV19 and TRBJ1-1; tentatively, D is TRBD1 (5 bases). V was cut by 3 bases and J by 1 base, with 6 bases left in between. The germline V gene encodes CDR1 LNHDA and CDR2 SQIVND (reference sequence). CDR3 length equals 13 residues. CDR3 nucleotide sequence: TGTGCCAGTAGTATCGGGGGGAACACTGAAGCTTTCTTT. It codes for CASSIGGNTEAFF.

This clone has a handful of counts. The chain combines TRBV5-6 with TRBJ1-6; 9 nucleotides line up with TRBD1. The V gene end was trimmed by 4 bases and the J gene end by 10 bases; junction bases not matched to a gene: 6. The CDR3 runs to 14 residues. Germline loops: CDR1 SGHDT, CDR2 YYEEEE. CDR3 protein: CASSGQGIGSPLHF. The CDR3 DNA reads TGTGCCAGCAGCGGACAGGGGATAGGCTCACCCCTCCACTTT.

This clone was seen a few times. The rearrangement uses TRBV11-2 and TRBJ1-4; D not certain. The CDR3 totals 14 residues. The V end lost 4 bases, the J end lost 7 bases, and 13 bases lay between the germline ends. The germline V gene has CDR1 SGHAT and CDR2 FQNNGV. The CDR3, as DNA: TGTGCCAGCAGCTCTACTGAGGGCGGTGAAAAACTGTTTTTT. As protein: CASSSTEGGEKLFF.

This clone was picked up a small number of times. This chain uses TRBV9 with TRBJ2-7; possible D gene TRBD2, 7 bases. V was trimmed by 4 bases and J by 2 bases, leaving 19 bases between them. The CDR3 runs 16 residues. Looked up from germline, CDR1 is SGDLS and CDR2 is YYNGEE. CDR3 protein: CASSSRGGEPAYEQYF. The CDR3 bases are TGTGCCAGCAGCTCGAGGGGGGGGGAACCCGCCTACGAGCAGTACTTC.

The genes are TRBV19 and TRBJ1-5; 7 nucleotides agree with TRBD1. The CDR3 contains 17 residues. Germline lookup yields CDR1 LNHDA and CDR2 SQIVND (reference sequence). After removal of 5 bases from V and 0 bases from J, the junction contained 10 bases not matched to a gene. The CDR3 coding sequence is TGTGCCAGTAGTTCATTCCCCGGGACAGCTAGCAATCAGCCCCAGCATTTT. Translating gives CASSSFPGTASNQPQHF.

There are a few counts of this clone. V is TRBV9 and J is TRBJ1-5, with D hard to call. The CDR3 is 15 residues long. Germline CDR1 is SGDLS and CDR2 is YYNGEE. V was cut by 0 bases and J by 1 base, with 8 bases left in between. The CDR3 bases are TGTGCCAGCAGCGTAGGCCCGGGGAGCAATCAGCCCCAGCATTTT. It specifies CASSVGPGSNQPQHF.

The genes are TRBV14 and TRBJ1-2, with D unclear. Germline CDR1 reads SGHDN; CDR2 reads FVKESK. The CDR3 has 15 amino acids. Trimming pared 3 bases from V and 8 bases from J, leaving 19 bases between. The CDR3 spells CASSQYKTDINGYTF. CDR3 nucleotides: TGTGCCAGCAGCCAGTATAAAACAGATATCAACGGCTACACCTTC. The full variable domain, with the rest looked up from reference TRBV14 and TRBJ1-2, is EAGVTQFPSHSVIEKGQTVTLRCDPISGHDNLYWYRRVMGKEIKFLLHFVKESKQDESGMPNNRFLAERTGGTYSTLKVQPAELEDSGVYFCASSQYKTDINGYTFGSGTRLTVV.

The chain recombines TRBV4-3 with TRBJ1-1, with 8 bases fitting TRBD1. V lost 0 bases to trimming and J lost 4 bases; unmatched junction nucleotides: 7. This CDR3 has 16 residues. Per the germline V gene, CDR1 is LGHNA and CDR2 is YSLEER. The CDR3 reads CASSQDLVQGGTEAFF. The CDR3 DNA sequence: TGCGCCAGCAGCCAAGATCTAGTACAGGGGGGCACTGAAGCTTTCTTT.

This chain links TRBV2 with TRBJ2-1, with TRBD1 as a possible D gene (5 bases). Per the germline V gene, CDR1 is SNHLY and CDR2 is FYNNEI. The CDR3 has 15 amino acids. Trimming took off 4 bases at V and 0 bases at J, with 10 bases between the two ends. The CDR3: CASSVDSSSYNEQFF. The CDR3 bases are TGTGCCAGCAGTGTTGACAGTAGCTCCTACAATGAGCAGTTCTTC.